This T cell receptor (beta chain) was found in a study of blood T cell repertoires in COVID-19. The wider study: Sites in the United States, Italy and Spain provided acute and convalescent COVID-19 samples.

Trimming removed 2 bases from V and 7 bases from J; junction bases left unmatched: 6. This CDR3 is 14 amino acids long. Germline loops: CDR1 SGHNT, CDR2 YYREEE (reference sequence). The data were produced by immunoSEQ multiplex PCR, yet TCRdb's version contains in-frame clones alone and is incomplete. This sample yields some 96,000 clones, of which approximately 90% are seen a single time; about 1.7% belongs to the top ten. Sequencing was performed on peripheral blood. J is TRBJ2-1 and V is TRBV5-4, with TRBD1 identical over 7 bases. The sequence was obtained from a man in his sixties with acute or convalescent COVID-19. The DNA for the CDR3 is TGTGCCAGCAGCTTACCGGGACAGTCGAATGAGCAGTTCTTC. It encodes CASSLPGQSNEQFF.